These 23 T cell receptor beta chains share one sample of origin, sequenced in a study of T cells in tuberculosis. Sequencing was performed with immunoSEQ multiplex PCR; in TCRdb, only in-frame clones are kept and a portion is missing. The sample consists of approximately 35,000 clones, roughly nine tenths of them appearing once. Time point specified: new active TB diagnosis, blood taken before or within 7 days of starting treatment. The input for sequencing was PBMCs, taken at tuberculosis diagnosis. The receptors come from an adult with tuberculosis. Some clones in this sample may be carry-over from other donors' samples.

The V gene is TRBV9, the J gene TRBJ1-3; D uncertain. Germline lookup yields CDR1 SGDLS and CDR2 YYNGEE. The CDR3 loop spans 15 amino acids. Trimming removed 3 bases from V and 0 bases from J, with 10 bases in between. CDR3: CASSGTALSGNTIYF. For the CDR3, the DNA is TGTGCCAGCAGCGGAACAGCTCTCTCTGGAAACACCATATATTTT. The variable domain in full, with the rest retrieved from reference TRBV9 and TRBJ1-3, is DSGVTQTPKHLITATGQRVTLRCSPRSGDLSVYWYQQSLDQGLQFLIQYYNGEERAKGNILERFSAQQFPDLHSELNLSSLELGDSALYFCASSGTALSGNTIYFGEGSWLTVV.

This sequence joins TRBV7-2 and TRBJ2-2; unclear D gene. Trimming stripped 1 base from V and 9 bases from J, with 9 bases between. This CDR3 contains 13 residues. The V gene's germline CDR1 is SGHTA and CDR2 FQGNSA. The CDR3: CASSLDLSWELFF. CDR3 nucleotide sequence: TGTGCCAGCAGCTTAGATCTATCGTGGGAGCTGTTTTTT.

This clone came up once. The rearrangement links TRBV6-1 to TRBJ1-5; TRBD1 matches 9 bases. CDR1 MNHNS and CDR2 SASEGT come from the germline V gene. The CDR3 runs to 15 residues. With V trimmed by 6 bases and J by 5 bases, 8 bases remained unmatched. In nucleotides, the CDR3 is TGTGCCAGCAGCTTCCCGGGACAGGGATATCAGCCCCAGCATTTT. It encodes CASSFPGQGYQPQHF.

V usage is TRBV15 and J usage is TRBJ1-5; D is unresolved. The CDR3 totals 16 residues. The germline CDR1 and CDR2 sequences are LNHNV and YYDKDF (reference sequence). Between the trimmed V and J ends, which lost 2 bases and 6 bases, there was a span of 17 bases. The CDR3 coding sequence is TGTGCCACCAGCAGACTAGATAGCGGACGTGGTCAGCCCCAGCATTTT. This gives the protein CATSRLDSGRGQPQHF.

The chain has TRBV7-9 and TRBJ2-7, with 11 positions matching TRBD2. The CDR3 has 18 amino acids. Trimming took 5 bases from V and 0 from J; bases not matched to a gene: 12. Germline V CDR1 and CDR2: SEHNR, FQNEAQ (reference sequence). CDR3 sequence (DNA): TGTGCCAGCAGCAGAAGTCGGCCAACTAGCGGGAGCTCCTACGAGCAGTACTTC. As protein: CASSRSRPTSGSSYEQYF.

The chain uses TRBV15 and TRBJ2-7; 7 bases agree with TRBD1. Germline trimming cut 1 base from V and 7 bases from J; bases unmatched to any gene: 10. The CDR3 is 15 residues long. CDR1 is LNHNV and CDR2 is YYDKDF in the germline V gene (reference sequence). The CDR3 reads CATSRVSGGLGEQYF. The CDR3 DNA reads TGTGCCACCAGCAGAGTCTCAGGGGGTTTGGGGGAGCAGTACTTC.

DNA for the CDR3: TGTGCCAGCAGCCCGCGGGGGGATCCAGAAGATACGCAGTATTTT. This encodes CASSPRGDPEDTQYF. J is TRBJ2-3 and V is TRBV7-3; 8 bases are a match to TRBD2. The CDR3 length is 15 residues. Germline lookup yields CDR1 SGHTA and CDR2 FQGTGA. Losses at the gene ends were 5 bases for V and 5 bases for J; bases not matched to a gene: 9.

The rearrangement joins TRBV5-5 to TRBJ1-2; TRBD1 matches 8 bases. V shed 4 bases, J shed 2 bases, and the junction held 7 bases outside the gene matches. Germline values: CDR1 SGHKS, CDR2 YYEKEE (reference sequence). The CDR3 has 15 residues. CDR3 nucleotides: TGTGCCAGCAGCAGGACAGGGTTGGAGAACTATGGCTACACCTTC. Translating it yields CASSRTGLENYGYTF.

The J gene is TRBJ2-3, the V gene TRBV6-4, with TRBD1 identical over 7 bases. The junction had 5 bases not matched to a gene; V was cut back by 2 bases and J by 3 bases. The CDR3 consists of 15 residues. Germline V CDR1 and CDR2: MRHNA, SNTAGT. This chain's CDR3 is CASSDGQGETDTQYF. The DNA for the CDR3 is TGTGCCAGCAGTGACGGTCAGGGGGAAACAGATACGCAGTATTTT.

The V call is TRBV30, the J call TRBJ2-7; no clear D gene. The CDR3 runs 13 residues. Trimming pared 1 base from V and 3 bases from J, leaving 10 bases between. Looked up from germline, CDR1 is GTSNPN and CDR2 is SVGIG (reference sequence). The CDR3 is CAWSAQPGYEQYF. CDR3 DNA: TGTGCCTGGAGTGCCCAGCCGGGCTACGAGCAGTACTTC.

The V and J genes are TRBV29-1 and TRBJ1-1; D unclear. Germline CDR1 and CDR2: SQVTM and ANQGSEA. V lost 1 base to trimming and J lost 5 bases, with 20 bases between them. This CDR3 comprises 16 residues. The CDR3 region is CSVEGSHSGVGTEAFF. The CDR3 DNA follows: TGCAGCGTTGAAGGCAGTCATTCCGGGGTGGGGACTGAAGCTTTCTTT.

The chain links TRBV6-5 to TRBJ1-4, with a weak D call TRBD1 (6 bases). CDR3 length: 15 residues. Trimming removed 0 bases at V and 8 bases at J, with 13 bases between. CDR1 and CDR2 from the germline V gene are MNHEY and SVGAGI. Written as DNA, the CDR3 is TGTGCCAGCAGTTACTCGGGCAGGGGAGACGAAAAACTGTTTTTT. Translation gives CASSYSGRGDEKLFF.

This chain links TRBV6-5 with TRBJ1-1; unclear D gene. The germline V gene has CDR1 MNHEY and CDR2 SVGAGI. Trimming shortened V by 2 bases and J by 1 base, and 5 bases separated the two germline ends. The CDR3 extends over 13 amino acids. CDR3 sequence (DNA): TGTGCCAGCAGTTACGATAGGAACACTGAAGCTTTCTTT. This translates into CASSYDRNTEAFF.

This clone was detected only once. The V call is TRBV18, the J call TRBJ1-6; D possibly corresponds to TRBD1 (5 bases). Trimming took 4 bases from V and 2 from J, leaving 12 bases between them. Germline-derived CDR1 and CDR2 are KGHSH and LQKENI. This CDR3 region has 16 residues. CDR3 DNA: TGTGCCAGCTCACACCGACAGAGAACCTATAATTCACCCCTCCACTTT. It codes for CASSHRQRTYNSPLHF.

This chain joins TRBV13 and TRBJ1-2; possible D gene TRBD1, 5 bases. The CDR3 sequence is 15 residues long. Germline V gene sequence: CDR1 PRHDT, CDR2 FYEKMQ (reference sequence). Trimming left V 4 bases short and J 4 bases short, with 16 bases between. CDR3: CASSSRLDSVYGYTF. CDR3 nucleotides: TGTGCCAGCAGCTCCCGCCTTGACAGCGTCTATGGCTACACCTTC. Together with reference TRBV13 and TRBJ1-2, the CDR3 gives the full variable domain: AAGVIQSPRHLIKEKRETATLKCYPIPRHDTVYWYQQGPGQDPQFLISFYEKMQSDKGSIPDRFSAQQFSDYHSELNMSSLELGDSALYFCASSSRLDSVYGYTFGSGTRLTVV.

The chain carries TRBV11-2 and TRBJ1-2; D not certain. The V gene lost 2 bases and the J gene lost 0 bases, with 10 bases spanning the gap. Germline V gene lookup returns CDR1 SGHAT and CDR2 FQNNGV. This CDR3 spans 15 amino acids. The CDR3 spells CASSLLRRSNYGYTF. The CDR3 DNA reads as TGTGCCAGCAGCTTATTGCGGAGATCTAACTATGGCTACACCTTC.

The V and J genes are TRBV6-1 and TRBJ1-2; D is perhaps TRBD1 (6 bases). Per germline, CDR1 MNHNS and CDR2 SASEGT. The CDR3 sequence is 13 residues long. Trimming pared 4 bases from V and 4 bases from J, leaving 10 bases between. Here the CDR3 DNA reads TGTGCCAGCAGTGCCGACAGGATCTATGGCTACACCTTC. Translation: CASSADRIYGYTF.

V usage is TRBV7-2 and J usage is TRBJ1-2; unclear D gene. CDR1 and CDR2 from the germline V gene are SGHTA and FQGNSA. The ends were cut back, 5 bases at V and 5 bases at J, with 6 bases in the middle. CDR3 length equals 11 residues. CDR3 coding DNA: TGTGCCAGCAGCCAGACTTATGGCTACACCTTC. Translating it yields CASSQTYGYTF.

In this sample, this clone turned up a few times. The chain carries TRBV15 and TRBJ2-1; 13 nucleotides match TRBD2. J lost 5 bases, V lost 7 bases, and 5 bases had no gene match. Germline assignment: CDR1 LNHNV and CDR2 YYDKDF (reference sequence). The CDR3 extends over 15 amino acids. CDR3 sequence: CATTRGTSGDNEQFF. In nucleotides, the CDR3 is TGTGCCACCACACGGGGGACTAGCGGGGACAATGAGCAGTTCTTC.

The rearrangement links TRBV19 to TRBJ1-3; maybe TRBD1 (5 bases). Per germline, CDR1 LNHDA and CDR2 SQIVND (reference sequence). CDR3 size: 15 residues. V was pared by 5 bases and J by 0 bases, with 11 bases between. The CDR3 reads CASSFDRTSGNTIYF. CDR3 sequence (DNA): TGTGCCAGTAGTTTCGACAGAACCTCTGGAAACACCATATATTTT.

The V gene is TRBV4-2, the J gene TRBJ1-1; no definite D call. Germline CDR1 and CDR2: LGHNA and YNFKEQ. CDR3 length: 16 amino acids. Between the trimmed V and J ends, which lost 4 bases and 6 bases, there was a span of 21 bases. CDR3 in amino acids: CASSPGIFSFRSEAFF. In DNA, the CDR3 is TGTGCCAGCAGCCCAGGTATTTTTAGTTTCAGGTCTGAAGCTTTCTTT.

The genes are TRBV19 and TRBJ1-5, with D uncertain. Trimming removed 6 bases from V and 2 bases from J, with 14 bases in between. CDR1 and CDR2 (germline): LNHDA, SQIVND (reference sequence). This CDR3 is built from 15 residues. The CDR3 loop is CASRKNGVGNQPQHF. DNA for the CDR3: TGTGCCAGTAGGAAGAACGGGGTTGGCAATCAGCCCCAGCATTTT.

In this sample, this clone turned up a few times. V is TRBV19 and J is TRBJ2-1; D may be TRBD1 (6 bases). Trimming removed 4 bases from V and 6 bases from J, with 13 bases in between. From germline, CDR1 is LNHDA and CDR2 SQIVND (reference sequence). The CDR3 totals 14 residues. CDR3 bases: TGTGCCAGTAGTACACAGGGACCGGGCAATGAGCAGTTCTTC. Residues: CASSTQGPGNEQFF. Drawing the rest from reference TRBV19 and TRBJ2-1, the complete variable domain is DGGITQSPKYLFRKEGQNVTLSCEQNLNHDAMYWYRQDPGQGLRLIYYSQIVNDFQKGDIAEGYSVSREKKESFPLTVTSAQKNPTAFYLCASSTQGPGNEQFFGPGTRLTVL.